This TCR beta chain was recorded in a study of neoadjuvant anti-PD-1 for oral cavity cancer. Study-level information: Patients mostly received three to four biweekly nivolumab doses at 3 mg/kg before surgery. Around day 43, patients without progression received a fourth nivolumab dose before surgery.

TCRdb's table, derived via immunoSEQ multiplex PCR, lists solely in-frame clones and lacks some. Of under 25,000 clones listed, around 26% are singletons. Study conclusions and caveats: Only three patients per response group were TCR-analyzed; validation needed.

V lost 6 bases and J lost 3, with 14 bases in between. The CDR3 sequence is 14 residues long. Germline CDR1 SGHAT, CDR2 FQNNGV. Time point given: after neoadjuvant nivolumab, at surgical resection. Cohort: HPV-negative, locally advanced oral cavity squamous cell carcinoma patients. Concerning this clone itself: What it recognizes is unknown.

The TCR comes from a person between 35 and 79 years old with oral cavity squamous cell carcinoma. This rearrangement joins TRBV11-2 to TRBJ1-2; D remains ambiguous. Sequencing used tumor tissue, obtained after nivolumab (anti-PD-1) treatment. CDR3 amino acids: CASRPITSDYGYTF. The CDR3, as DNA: TGTGCCAGCAGACCGATCACATCCGACTATGGCTACACCTTC.